These 10 T cell receptor beta chains came from one sample sequenced in a study of blood T cell repertoires in COVID-19. Sequenced by immunoSEQ multiplex PCR; TCRdb stores in-frame clones only, minus some. The profile shows roughly 340,000 clones, approximately 89% of them singletons. Sequencing input: peripheral blood. The source is a woman younger than 35 who had recovered from COVID-19.

This clone appeared a few times. The DNA of the CDR3 is TGTGCCAGCAGTGAAGAGGGGGACGGGGCCAACGTCCTGACTTTC. As protein: CASSEEGDGANVLTF. This chain joins TRBV6-1 and TRBJ2-6; D is possibly TRBD1 (6 bases). The germline gives CDR1 MNHNS, CDR2 SASEGT. The CDR3 length is 15 residues. Trimming cost V 1 base and J 4 bases, with 8 bases left between them.

J is TRBJ1-1 and V is TRBV11-2; no clear D. Germline V gene lookup returns CDR1 SGHAT and CDR2 FQNNGV. Trimming pared 0 bases from V and 0 bases from J, leaving 11 bases between. The CDR3 sequence is 16 residues long. This CDR3 reads CASSLDHGPMNTEAFF. CDR3 DNA: TGTGCCAGCAGCTTAGATCATGGGCCCATGAACACTGAAGCTTTCTTT. The full variable domain, its missing parts supplied by reference TRBV11-2 and TRBJ1-1, is EAGVAQSPRYKIIEKRQSVAFWCNPISGHATLYWYQQILGQGPKLLIQFQNNGVVDDSQLPKDRFSAERLKGVDSTLKIQPAKLEDSAVYLCASSLDHGPMNTEAFFGQGTRLTVV.

This clone was seen a few times. The chain has TRBV24-1 and TRBJ2-2; possible D gene TRBD2, 6 bases. V was clipped by 8 bases and J by 3 bases, with 18 bases between them. This CDR3 spans 16 amino acids. CDR1 KGHDR and CDR2 SFDVKD come from the germline V gene. The CDR3 coding sequence is TGTGCCACCACCCGGAAGGAGGGAGGCCACACCGGGGAGCTGTTTTTT. This codes for CATTRKEGGHTGELFF.

The chain carries TRBV2 and TRBJ2-3, with no clear D. This CDR3 has 14 residues. V lost 7 bases and J 0 bases, leaving 11 bases between the germline ends. Germline V gives CDR1 SNHLY, CDR2 FYNNEI. CDR3 loop: CASKAALSTDTQYF. The DNA for the CDR3 is TGTGCCAGCAAAGCTGCACTAAGCACAGATACGCAGTATTTT.

The chain employs TRBV7-9 and TRBJ2-3; 8 nucleotides agree with TRBD1. The CDR3 totals 13 residues. CDR1 SEHNR and CDR2 FQNEAQ come from the germline V gene (reference sequence). The CDR3 DNA reads TGTGCTCAACAGGGGGAGGGCACAGATACGCAGTATTTT. Translating it yields CAQQGEGTDTQYF.

Turning to this clone: Other nucleotide sequences in the sample specify the same CDR3. The chain combines TRBV27 with TRBJ1-5; 8 bases agree with TRBD1. Germline V gene data show CDR1 as MNHEY and CDR2 as SMNVEV (reference sequence). The CDR3 length is 17 residues. The junction had 4 bases not matched to a gene; V was cut back by 0 bases and J by 0 bases. CDR3 loop: CASSLSKGQGSNQPQHF. The DNA of the CDR3 is TGTGCCAGCAGTTTATCCAAAGGACAGGGTAGCAATCAGCCCCAGCATTTT.

The V and J genes are TRBV30 and TRBJ2-1; 12 positions agree with TRBD2. With V trimmed by 6 bases and J by 9 bases, 12 bases remained unmatched. The CDR3 length is 15 residues. The germline V gene has CDR1 GTSNPN and CDR2 SVGIG (reference sequence). CDR3 sequence (DNA): TGTGCCTGTAATCAGGGGACTAGCGGGTTGGGTGAGCAGTTCTTC. Translated: CACNQGTSGLGEQFF. Complete variable domain (other parts from reference TRBV30 and TRBJ2-1): SQTIHQWPATLVQPVGSPLSLECTVEGTSNPNLYWYRQAAGRGLQLLFYSVGIGQISSEVPQNLSASRPQDRQFILSSKKLLLSDSGFYLCACNQGTSGLGEQFFGPGTRLTVL.

This clone was observed a single time. V is TRBV11-3 and J is TRBJ2-7, with 9 positions matching TRBD1. Per the germline V gene, CDR1 is SGHNT and CDR2 is YENEEA. The CDR3 length is 14 residues. Trimming at V came to 5 bases and at J to 5 bases, leaving 7 bases not matched to a gene. The CDR3 DNA sequence: TGTGCCAGCAGCCCACGACAGGGGGTGCACGAGCAGTACGTC. As protein: CASSPRQGVHEQYV.

The J gene is TRBJ2-3, the V gene TRBV5-1, with D unresolved. The ends were cut back, 1 base at V and 2 bases at J, with 14 bases in the middle. The CDR3 is made up of 16 amino acids. The germline gives CDR1 SGHRS, CDR2 YFSETQ. Here the CDR3 DNA reads TGCGCCAGCAGCTTGCCCTCTAGAGGCCCCACAGATACGCAGTATTTT. Protein sequence: CASSLPSRGPTDTQYF.

The V gene is TRBV6-2 or TRBV6-3, the J gene TRBJ2-3, with 7 bases fitting TRBD2. The CDR3 has 16 residues. The germline gives CDR1 MNHEY, CDR2 SVGEGT. V was pared by 2 bases and J by 1 base, with 6 bases of the junction left unmatched. The CDR3 nucleotides are TGTGCCAGCAGTTACCGTGCGGGAGAACGCACAGATACGCAGTATTTT. Amino acid sequence: CASSYRAGERTDTQYF.